The 26 T cell receptor beta chains below all came from one sample that was sequenced in a study of blood T cell repertoires in COVID-19. The repertoire was sequenced with immunoSEQ multiplex PCR; TCRdb's copy has only in-frame clones and lacks some. The data contain under 150,000 clones, about 80% of them seen just once; the ten biggest clones take up approximately 7%. Sequenced sample: peripheral blood. These receptors all stem from a man aged 65 to 85 with active or convalescent COVID-19.

The rearrangement joins TRBV18 to TRBJ2-7; 10 bases match TRBD1. Trimming cost V 6 bases and J 2 bases; bases outside gene matches: 10. The CDR3 consists of 16 residues. Germline V gene lookup returns CDR1 KGHSH and CDR2 LQKENI. CDR3 residues: CASSGTGTGAAYEQYF. The CDR3 region has the DNA TGTGCCAGCTCGGGAACCGGGACAGGGGCCGCCTACGAGCAGTACTTC.

This clone was counted a few times. This chain connects TRBV18 to TRBJ1-5; tentatively, D is TRBD1 (5 bases). The CDR3 loop spans 14 amino acids. Trimming removed 4 bases from V and 0 bases from J, with 7 bases in between. Germline V gene lookup returns CDR1 KGHSH and CDR2 LQKENI. The CDR3 DNA follows: TGTGCCAGCTCACTGACAGATAGCAATCAGCCCCAGCATTTT. Its translation: CASSLTDSNQPQHF.

The chain carries TRBV11-2 and TRBJ1-4, with TRBD1 matching over 9 bases. The CDR3 runs to 14 residues. After removal of 5 bases from V and 8 bases from J, the junction contained 6 bases not matched to a gene. Germline V lookup: CDR1 SGHAT, CDR2 FQNNGV. The CDR3 sequence is CASSMGQGSEKLFF. Written as DNA, the CDR3 is TGTGCCAGCAGCATGGGACAGGGATCCGAAAAACTGTTTTTT.

This clone was observed a few times. This chain joins TRBV5-6 and TRBJ1-2; TRBD1 might be the D (5 bases). The CDR3 length is 16 residues. Looked up from germline, CDR1 is SGHDT and CDR2 is YYEEEE. V lost 0 bases, J lost 2 bases, and 14 bases lay in between. CDR3 DNA sequence: TGTGCCAGCAGCTTGGGTGGCCAGGGCCTAAACTATGGCTACACCTTC. As protein: CASSLGGQGLNYGYTF.

The chain combines TRBV6-2 or TRBV6-3 with TRBJ1-2; D is ambiguous. Trimming removed 5 bases from V and 4 bases from J, with 14 bases in between. CDR3 length: 14 amino acids. From germline, CDR1 is MNHEY and CDR2 SVGEGT. The CDR3: CASSTYADTYGYTF. For the CDR3, the DNA is TGTGCCAGCAGTACTTACGCCGACACCTATGGCTACACCTTC.

The rearrangement uses TRBV10-3 and TRBJ2-1; TRBD2 aligns across 12 bases. J gave up 3 bases and V 0 bases, and 0 bases lay outside the gene matches. Germline CDR1 reads ENHRY; CDR2 reads SYGVKD. This CDR3 contains 16 residues. Written as DNA, the CDR3 is TGTGCCATCAGTGAGTCGACTAGCGGGAGCTACAATGAGCAGTTCTTC. Its protein product is CAISESTSGSYNEQFF.

This chain joins TRBV11-1 and TRBJ1-3; TRBD1 agrees at 9 bases. CDR3 size: 15 residues. The germline V gene has CDR1 SGHAT and CDR2 FQDESV (reference sequence). V lost 3 bases and J lost 7; bases outside the gene matches: 7. CDR3 residues: CASSFPTGQGNTIYF. The CDR3 DNA follows: TGTGCCAGCAGCTTTCCTACCGGACAGGGGAACACCATATATTTT.

J is TRBJ1-5 and V is TRBV7-8; the D gene is possibly TRBD1 (6 bases). Germline values: CDR1 SGHVS, CDR2 FQNEAQ. The CDR3 runs 14 residues. With 2 bases removed from V and 5 bases from J, the gap between germline ends came to 10 bases. CDR3 DNA: TGTGCCAGCAGCTTATCCCGGACAGATCAGCCCCAGCATTTT. Translating it yields CASSLSRTDQPQHF.

CDR3 DNA sequence: TGTGCCAGCAGTATCCGACAGGGGGTGGGCTACACCTTC. Residues: CASSIRQGVGYTF. The chain joins TRBV12-3 or TRBV12-4 to TRBJ1-2; 9 bases agree with TRBD1. This CDR3 spans 13 amino acids. V lost 5 bases to trimming and J lost 8 bases; unmatched junction nucleotides: 6.

Here the CDR3 reads CASSQQHDYYNEQFF. The CDR3 nucleotides read TGTGCCAGCAGCCAACAACATGATTATTACAATGAGCAGTTCTTC. This rearrangement joins TRBV4-2 to TRBJ2-1, with D unresolved. The CDR3 has 15 residues. Germline V gene data show CDR1 as LGHNA and CDR2 as YNFKEQ. V was cut by 2 bases and J by 4 bases, with 12 bases left in between.

V usage is TRBV5-5 and J usage is TRBJ1-5, with D hard to call. Germline V gene data show CDR1 as SGHKS and CDR2 as YYEKEE (reference sequence). CDR3 length equals 13 residues. Deletions cut 4 bases from V and 7 bases from J, with 12 bases between. The CDR3: CASSLEVEQPQHF. In nucleotides, the CDR3 is TGTGCCAGCAGCCTTGAGGTTGAACAGCCCCAGCATTTT.

The chain combines TRBV7-9 with TRBJ2-1; possibly TRBD1 for D (5 bases). Germline CDR1 and CDR2: SEHNR and FQNEAQ (reference sequence). CDR3 length equals 14 residues. V was pared by 5 bases and J by 12 bases, with 20 bases between. DNA of the CDR3: TGTGCCAGCAGCCTTAGCCACTCAGGGTCAATGCAGTTCTTC. Amino acid sequence: CASSLSHSGSMQFF. Full variable domain (remainder filled in from reference TRBV7-9 and TRBJ2-1): DTGVSQNPRHKITKRGQNVTFRCDPISEHNRLYWYRQTLGQGPEFLTYFQNEAQLEKSRLLSDRFSAERPKGSFSTLEIQRTEQGDSAMYLCASSLSHSGSMQFFGPGTRLTVL.

This chain links TRBV24-1 with TRBJ2-5, with D unresolved. The germline CDR1 and CDR2 sequences are KGHDR and SFDVKD. CDR3 size: 12 residues. The V end was cut by 3 bases, the J end by 5 bases, with 6 bases between. DNA of the CDR3: TGTGCCACCAGTGATGGCAGGGAGACCCAGTACTTC. This translates into CATSDGRETQYF.

This clone was observed a few times. The chain uses TRBV4-3 and TRBJ2-6, with TRBD2 matching over 9 bases. The CDR3 runs to 19 residues. Unmatched junction bases numbered 10, after V lost 4 bases and J lost 0 bases. Per germline, CDR1 LGHNA and CDR2 YSLEER. The CDR3 coding sequence is TGCGCCAGCAGCCCAGAGGGGGTAGCGGGAGTCTCTGGGGCCAACGTCCTGACTTTC. Translated: CASSPEGVAGVSGANVLTF.

J is TRBJ2-2 and V is TRBV5-1, with 8 bases fitting TRBD1. The length of the CDR3 is 15 residues. CDR1 is SGHRS, CDR2 YFSETQ, per germline. Losses at the gene ends were 4 bases for V and 3 bases for J; bases not matched to a gene: 5. CDR3 coding DNA: TGCGCCAGCAGCCTTCAGGGGGCACACACCGGGGAGCTGTTTTTT. It is translated as CASSLQGAHTGELFF.

This clone was picked up a small number of times. The V and J genes are TRBV6-2 or TRBV6-3 and TRBJ2-7; no definite D call. Germline CDR1 MNHEY, CDR2 SVGEGT. The CDR3 runs 13 residues. The V gene lost 3 bases and the J gene lost 0 bases, with 6 bases spanning the gap. The CDR3 DNA sequence: TGTGCCAGCAGTTATACCTACTCCTACGAGCAGTACTTC. As protein: CASSYTYSYEQYF.

Written as DNA, the CDR3 is TGTGCCAGCAGTCTCACAACAGGGGGTCGCTACGAGCAGTACTTC. Translation: CASSLTTGGRYEQYF. V usage is TRBV11-2 and J usage is TRBJ2-7, with 8 bases that match TRBD1. J lost 3 bases, V lost 6 bases, and 10 bases had no gene match. The length of the CDR3 is 15 residues. CDR1 SGHAT and CDR2 FQNNGV come from the germline V gene.

The J gene is TRBJ1-1, the V gene TRBV12-3 or TRBV12-4, with TRBD1 as a possible D gene (6 bases). V lost 8 bases and J 4 bases, leaving 11 bases between the germline ends. The CDR3 covers 12 residues. The CDR3 region has the DNA TGTGCCAGCTGGGGGCGGGTCACTGAAGCTTTCTTT. Amino acid sequence: CASWGRVTEAFF.

The chain combines TRBV24-1 with TRBJ2-2; no clear D gene. This CDR3 has 13 amino acids. Looked up from germline, CDR1 is KGHDR and CDR2 is SFDVKD. V gave up 4 bases and J gave up 5 bases, with 7 bases separating them. CDR3 sequence: CATSDEVTGELFF. For the CDR3, the DNA is TGTGCCACCAGTGACGAGGTAACCGGGGAGCTGTTTTTT.

The chain employs TRBV6-1 and TRBJ1-5, with D possibly TRBD1 on 5 matching bases. Germline loops: CDR1 MNHNS, CDR2 SASEGT. Trimming cost V 2 bases and J 3 bases, with 14 bases left between them. The length of the CDR3 is 16 residues. The CDR3 reads CASSERQPNSNQPQHF. CDR3 DNA sequence: TGTGCCAGCAGTGAACGACAGCCGAACTCCAATCAGCCCCAGCATTTT.

The chain employs TRBV5-1 and TRBJ1-1; TRBD1 agrees at 11 bases. V gave up 5 bases and J gave up 0 bases; unmatched junction bases: 9. Germline V gene lookup returns CDR1 SGHRS and CDR2 YFSETQ. The CDR3 runs to 17 residues. The CDR3 DNA follows: TGCGCCAGCAGGTGGACAGGGGGCTCCATGATGAACACTGAAGCTTTCTTT. Amino acids: CASRWTGGSMMNTEAFF. The full variable domain, with the rest looked up from reference TRBV5-1 and TRBJ1-1, is KAGVTQTPRYLIKTRGQQVTLSCSPISGHRSVSWYQQTPGQGLQFLFEYFSETQRNKGNFPGRFSGRQFSNSRSEMNVSTLELGDSALYLCASRWTGGSMMNTEAFFGQGTRLTVV.

The rearrangement uses TRBV2 and TRBJ2-7; a weak D match, TRBD2 (5 bases). The CDR3 has 12 amino acids. V lost 7 bases and J lost 6, with 13 bases in between. Germline V gene lookup returns CDR1 SNHLY and CDR2 FYNNEI. This chain's CDR3 is CASTAGGSEQYF. CDR3 nucleotides: TGTGCCAGCACAGCAGGCGGGTCCGAGCAGTACTTC.

This chain connects TRBV5-1 to TRBJ2-5, with no clear D. Germline V lookup: CDR1 SGHRS, CDR2 YFSETQ. The CDR3 runs 15 residues. V lost 0 bases to trimming and J lost 1 base, with 10 bases between them. CDR3 loop: CASSLEAQPQETQYF. CDR3 sequence (DNA): TGCGCCAGCAGCTTGGAGGCACAGCCCCAAGAGACCCAGTACTTC.

The chain carries TRBV7-2 and TRBJ2-7; TRBD1 agrees at 9 bases. This CDR3 has 17 residues. Germline assignment: CDR1 SGHTA and CDR2 FQGNSA. V gave up 5 bases and J gave up 5 bases; unmatched junction bases: 16. CDR3 DNA: TGTGCCAGCAGCAGAGTGGCCGCGGGACAGGGAGGCCACGAGCAGTACTTC. Amino acids: CASSRVAAGQGGHEQYF. The whole variable domain, filled in from reference TRBV7-2 and TRBJ2-7, reads GAGVSQSPSNKVTEKGKDVELRCDPISGHTALYWYRQSLGQGLEFLIYFQGNSAPDKSGLPSDRFSAERTGGSVSTLTIQRTQQEDSAVYLCASSRVAAGQGGHEQYFGPGTRLTVT.

This sequence joins TRBV5-4 and TRBJ1-1; no clear D. Trimming removed 3 bases from V and 2 bases from J, with 11 bases in between. The CDR3 loop spans 14 amino acids. Germline CDR1 is SGHNT and CDR2 is YYREEE (reference sequence). Written as DNA, the CDR3 is TGTGCCAGCAGCTCAGGACTGACAAACACTGAAGCTTTCTTT. Residues: CASSSGLTNTEAFF.

The J gene is TRBJ1-1, the V gene TRBV2; tentative D call: TRBD1 (5 bases). Germline CDR1 and CDR2: SNHLY and FYNNEI. V was pared by 1 base and J by 4 bases, with 19 bases between. The CDR3 spans 17 residues. CDR3 sequence: CASSEVGLRTGGTEAFF. CDR3 bases: TGTGCCAGCAGTGAAGTTGGTTTACGTACAGGTGGCACTGAAGCTTTCTTT.